These 11 T cell receptor beta chains were sequenced from one sample in a study of T cells in Graves' hyperthyroidism and ophthalmopathy (dated 2019 in TCRdb). The library relied on multiplex PCR. The sequencer listed for this sample is Illumina HiSeq 2000. Amplification of TCR beta CDR3 regions was carried out from RNA transcripts. The TCR CDR3 was subjected to a first round of RT-PCR using the HTBI primer set and the Qiagen OneStep RT-PCR kit. TCRdb redid the processing of the public reads, applying fastp at Q25 and MiXCR, and retained in-frame beta chains. Identical CDR3 protein sequences are pooled into one entry, listed with their most common genes and DNA. The sample records a few hundred thousand distinct CDR3 sequences, 20% to 30% of which are singletons. Clones ranked in the top ten supply more than 60% of the sample. The source material was blood. These TCRs come from a man in his fifties with Graves' hyperthyroidism.

The J gene is TRBJ1-4, the V gene TRBV5-1; unclear D gene. This CDR3 comprises 13 residues. CDR1 and CDR2 from the germline V gene are SGHRS and YFSETQ. Trimming removed 5 bases from V and 0 bases from J, with 5 bases in between. This CDR3 reads CASSSATNEKLFF. CDR3 sequence (DNA): TGCGCCAGCAGTTCTGCAACTAATGAAAAACTGTTTTTT.

This clonotype was observed many times. J is TRBJ2-7 and V is TRBV20-1; the D gene is possibly TRBD2 (5 bases). This CDR3 region has 12 residues. Germline CDR1 is DFQATT and CDR2 is SNEGSKA (reference sequence). V shed 6 bases and J shed 0 bases, with 9 bases lying between them. The chain's CDR3 is CSAPGDSYEQYF. The CDR3 DNA is TGCAGTGCCCCCGGGGACTCCTACGAGCAGTACTTC.

V usage is TRBV4-1 and J usage is TRBJ1-5; 10 bases line up with TRBD1. The CDR3 sequence is 16 residues long. CDR1 is MGHRA, CDR2 YSYEKL, per germline. Trimming removed 2 bases from V and 5 bases from J; junction bases left unmatched: 6. CDR3 DNA sequence: TGCGCCAGCAGCCAACAAGGGACAGGGGTCGATCAGCCCCAGCATTTT. It codes for CASSQQGTGVDQPQHF.

With regard to this clonotype: The junction shows a germline mismatch at one end, possibly a read error. V gene TRBV19 combines with J gene TRBJ2-6, with TRBD1 matching 9 bases. Looked up from germline, CDR1 is LNHDA and CDR2 is SQIVND (reference sequence). The CDR3 covers 20 residues. The CDR3 sequence is CATFGGAHRGPSSGANVMTF. CDR3 nucleotides: TGTGCCACCTTCGGGGGTGCGCACAGGGGGCCTAGCTCTGGGGCCAACGTCATGACTTTC.

This clonotype was detected only once. V is TRBV2 and J is TRBJ1-2, with D unclear. V was cut by 7 bases and J by 4 bases, with 13 bases left in between. The CDR3 totals 13 residues. Germline assignment: CDR1 SNHLY and CDR2 FYNNEI. CDR3 coding DNA: TGTGCCAGCACCGGACTGCTTGGCTATGGCTACACCTTC. This gives the protein CASTGLLGYGYTF.

This chain connects TRBV7-2 to TRBJ2-3; 10 bases are a match to TRBD2. CDR1 SGHTA and CDR2 FQGNSA come from the germline V gene. V trimming: 1 base; J trimming: 8 bases; junction bases outside the gene matches: 12. The CDR3 is made up of 17 amino acids. The CDR3 nucleotides read TGTGCCAGCAGCTTAGGGAGTCCCGGGACTAGCGCGGGTACGCAGTATTTT. It translates to CASSLGSPGTSAGTQYF.

Concerning this clonotype: This may be a read error, as it is one base from a much larger clone. The gene calls are TRBV29-1 and TRBJ2-7, with D perhaps matching TRBD1 or TRBD2 (5 bases each). CDR1 SQVTM and CDR2 ANQGSEA come from the germline V gene. The CDR3 is made up of 12 amino acids. V was shortened by 4 bases and J by 6 bases, with 13 bases between the two germline ends. The CDR3 loop is CSVVEGTAEQYF. In nucleotides, the CDR3 is TGCAGCGTTGTAGAGGGGACGGCCGAGCAGTACTTC.

This clonotype has a count of ten or more. The chain recombines TRBV7-8 with TRBJ2-5, with a tentative D call TRBD1 (6 bases). The V end lost 4 bases, the J end lost 8 bases, and 11 bases lay between the germline ends. Germline V gene lookup returns CDR1 SGHVS and CDR2 FQNEAQ. This CDR3 region has 12 residues. The CDR3 DNA sequence: TGTGCCAGCAGCTCCAAGACAGGAACCCAGTACTTC. The encoded protein is CASSSKTGTQYF. Based on the CDR3 plus reference TRBV7-8 and TRBJ2-5, the full variable domain is GAGVSQSPRYKVAKRGQDVALRCDPISGHVSLFWYQQALGQGPEFLTYFQNEAQLDKSGLPSDRFFAERPEGSVSTLKIQRTQQEDSAVYLCASSSKTGTQYFGPGTRLLVL.

This clonotype was seen a handful of times. V gene TRBV5-1 combines with J gene TRBJ2-2, with no clear D. The V gene lost 2 bases and the J gene lost 4 bases, with 9 bases spanning the gap. CDR1 SGHRS and CDR2 YFSETQ come from the germline V gene. The CDR3 loop spans 14 amino acids. CDR3 DNA sequence: TGCGCCAGCAGCTTTGACGGTTTCACCGGGGAGCTGTTTTTT. Translating gives CASSFDGFTGELFF.

Note on this clonotype: One end of the junction fails to match germline, which may point to a read error. For the CDR3, the DNA is TGTGCCAGCAGTTGGGGAGCCGAAAACATTCAGTACTTC. Residues: CASSWGAENIQYF. V and J are TRBV2 and TRBJ2-4, with D perhaps TRBD2 (5 bases). The CDR3 sequence is 13 residues long. CDR1 and CDR2 from the germline V gene are SNHLY and FYNNEI. The full variable domain, in which reference TRBV2 and TRBJ2-4 provide the parts outside the CDR3, is EPEVTQTPSHQVTQMGQEVILRCVPISNHLYFYWYRQILGQKVEFLVSFYNNEISEKSEIFDDQFSVERPDGSNFTLKIRSTKLEDSAMYFCASSWGAENIQYFGAGTRLSVL.

The chain couples TRBV11-1 to TRBJ2-5; 7 bases agree with TRBD1. The CDR3 is made up of 15 amino acids. V gave up 4 bases and J gave up 6 bases; unmatched junction bases: 11. From germline, CDR1 is SGHAT and CDR2 FQDESV (reference sequence). The DNA of the CDR3 is TGTGCCAGCAGCTCACTCGGGACAGCCCCTCAGACCCAGTACTTC. Its protein product is CASSSLGTAPQTQYF. Full variable domain (remainder filled in from reference TRBV11-1 and TRBJ2-5): EAEVAQSPRYKITEKSQAVAFWCDPISGHATLYWYRQILGQGPELLVQFQDESVVDDSQLPKDRFSAERLKGVDSTLKIQPAELGDSAMYLCASSSLGTAPQTQYFGPGTRLLVL.